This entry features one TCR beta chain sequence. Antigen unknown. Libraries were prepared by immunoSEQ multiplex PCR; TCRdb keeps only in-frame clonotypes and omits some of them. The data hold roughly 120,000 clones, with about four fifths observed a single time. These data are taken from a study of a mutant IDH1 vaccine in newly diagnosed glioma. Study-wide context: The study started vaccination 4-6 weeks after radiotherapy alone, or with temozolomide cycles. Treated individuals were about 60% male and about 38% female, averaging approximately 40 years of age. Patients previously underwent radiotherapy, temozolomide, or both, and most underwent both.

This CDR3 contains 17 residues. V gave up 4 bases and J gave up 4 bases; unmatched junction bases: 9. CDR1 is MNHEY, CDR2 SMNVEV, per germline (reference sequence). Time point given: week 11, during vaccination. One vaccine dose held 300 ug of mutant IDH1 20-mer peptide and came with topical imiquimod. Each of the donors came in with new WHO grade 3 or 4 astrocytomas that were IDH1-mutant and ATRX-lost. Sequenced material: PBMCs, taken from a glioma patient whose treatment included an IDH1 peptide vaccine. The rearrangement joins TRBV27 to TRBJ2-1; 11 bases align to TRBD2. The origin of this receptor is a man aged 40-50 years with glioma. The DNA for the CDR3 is TGTGCCAGCAGTTCACCAATACTAGCGGGGGCATACAATGAGCAGTTCTTC. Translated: CASSSPILAGAYNEQFF.